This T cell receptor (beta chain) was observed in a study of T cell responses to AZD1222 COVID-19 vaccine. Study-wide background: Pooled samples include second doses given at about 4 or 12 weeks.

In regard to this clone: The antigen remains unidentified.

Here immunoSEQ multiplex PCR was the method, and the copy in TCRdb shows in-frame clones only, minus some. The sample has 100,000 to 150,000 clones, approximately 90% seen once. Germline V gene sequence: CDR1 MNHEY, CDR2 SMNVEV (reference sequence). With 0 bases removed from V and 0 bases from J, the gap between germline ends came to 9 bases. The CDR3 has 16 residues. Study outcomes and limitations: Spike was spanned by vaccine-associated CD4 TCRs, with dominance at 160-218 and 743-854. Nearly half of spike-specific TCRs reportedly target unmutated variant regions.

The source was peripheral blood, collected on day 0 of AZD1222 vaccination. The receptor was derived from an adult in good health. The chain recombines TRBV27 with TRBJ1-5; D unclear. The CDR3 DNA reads TGTGCCAGCAGTTTATCTCCGGGGTATAGCAATCAGCCCCAGCATTTT. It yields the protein CASSLSPGYSNQPQHF.